This T cell receptor beta chain was sequenced during a study of blood T cell repertoires in COVID-19. Study background: Sources were T cells, B-cell-depleted T cells, or PBMCs; the material itself was cDNA or gDNA.

This CDR3 comprises 15 residues. TCRdb's table, derived via immunoSEQ multiplex PCR, lists solely in-frame clones and lacks some. The sample yields approximately 240,000 clones, 83% seen once. The origin of this receptor is a human donor in a cohort sampled during active COVID-19. The rearrangement joins TRBV21-1 to TRBJ1-1; TRBD1 is the table's D call and was not checked against the DNA. TRBV21-1 is listed as a pseudogene. Sequenced input: peripheral blood. This CDR3 is CARASSGQTNTEAFF. CDR3 bases: TGTGCCAGAGCTTCTTCGGGACAAACGAACACTGAAGCTTTCTTT.